This T cell receptor (beta chain) was recovered during a study of control samples from healthy donors and cancer patients. Method: immunoSEQ multiplex PCR; TCRdb's copy keeps in-frame clones and lacks some. Among roughly 43,000 clones, about 95% were seen once, and the ten largest hold about 24%. Deletions cut 7 bases from V and 8 bases from J, with 17 bases between. The CDR3 has 14 amino acids. Germline V gives CDR1 LNHDA, CDR2 SQIVND (reference sequence). This sequence originates from a man between 60 and 75 years old in good health. Sequenced sample: blood. The V and J genes are TRBV19 and TRBJ1-4, with D unresolved. CDR3 bases: TGTGCCAGTACCTCGGACCCGCAGAGGGAAAAACTGTTTTTT. Amino acid sequence: CASTSDPQREKLFF.